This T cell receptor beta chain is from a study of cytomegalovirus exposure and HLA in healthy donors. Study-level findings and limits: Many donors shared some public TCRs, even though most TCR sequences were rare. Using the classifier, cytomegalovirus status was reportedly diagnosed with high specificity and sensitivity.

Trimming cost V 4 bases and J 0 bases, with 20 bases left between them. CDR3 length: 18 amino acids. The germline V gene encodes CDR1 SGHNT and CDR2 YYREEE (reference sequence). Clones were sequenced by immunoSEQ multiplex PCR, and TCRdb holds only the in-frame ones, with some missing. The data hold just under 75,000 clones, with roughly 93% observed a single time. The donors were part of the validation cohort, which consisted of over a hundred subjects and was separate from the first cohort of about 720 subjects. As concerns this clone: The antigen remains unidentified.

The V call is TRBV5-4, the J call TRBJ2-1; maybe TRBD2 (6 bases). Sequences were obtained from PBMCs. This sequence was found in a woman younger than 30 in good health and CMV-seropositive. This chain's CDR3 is CASSVPGTPSSSYNEQFF. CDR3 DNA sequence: TGTGCCAGCAGCGTTCCCGGGACTCCTTCAAGCTCCTACAATGAGCAGTTCTTC.